This T cell receptor (beta chain) was recorded in a study of shared clonotypes between healthy human individuals. Per the germline V gene, CDR1 is MNHNS and CDR2 is SASEGT. The length of the CDR3 is 16 residues. V was trimmed by 1 base and J by 4 bases, leaving 14 bases between them. Sequencing used immunoSEQ multiplex PCR; TCRdb keeps in-frame clones, though not all of them. The sample has about 1 million clones, around 74% seen once. Sample: memory CD4+ T cells sorted from blood. Subset specified: CD45RA-negative fraction. The TCR originated in a man younger than 30 in good health. The genes are TRBV6-1 and TRBJ1-3, with D possibly TRBD1 on 5 matching bases. CDR3 region: CASSEERGKGGNTIYF. CDR3 nucleotides: TGTGCCAGCAGTGAAGAGAGAGGAAAGGGGGGAAACACCATATATTTT.